This T cell receptor beta chain was sequenced during a study of T cell repertoires in cytomegalovirus infection. Study results and limitations: Adding up the frequency of public TCR beta families identified people who carried CMV plus the relevant HLA. Across the ex vivo response, the dominant clonotypes were HLA-C-restricted CMV-specific TCR beta clonotypes.

From the reads, TCRdb called clonotypes with MiXCR, one entry per CDR3 protein. Of a few hundred thousand distinct CDR3 sequences detected, 9% to 9.5% appear once; the ten largest clones hold about 3.9%. This clonotype was counted many times. Its matching antigen is unknown. Trimming cost V 5 bases and J 1 base, with 11 bases left between them. This CDR3 spans 14 amino acids. The germline V gene encodes CDR1 SGHNT and CDR2 YENEEA. The sample was PBMCs. The chain recombines TRBV11-3 with TRBJ1-1; the D gene is possibly TRBD1 (6 bases). This clonotype originated in a human donor in good health (CMV status not recorded). Some clones in this sample may be carry-over from other donors' samples. CDR3 loop: CASSLQGQNTEAFF. CDR3 coding DNA: TGTGCCAGCAGCCTACAGGGTCAGAACACTGAAGCTTTCTTT.